This T cell receptor (beta chain) was sequenced in a study of shared clonotypes between healthy human individuals. Background on the study: Sampling drew on donors who were a couple of women and a few men aged 18 to 49.

Clones were sequenced by immunoSEQ multiplex PCR, and TCRdb holds only the in-frame ones, with some missing. Of about 2.4 million clones detected, more than 85% appear once; the ten largest clones hold approximately 0.36%. The CDR3 extends over 15 amino acids. V was clipped by 8 bases and J by 2 bases; unmatched bases: 10. The germline CDR1 and CDR2 sequences are KGHSH and LQKENI. The sample taken for sequencing was naive CD4+ T cells from PBMCs. Specified subset: CD45RA+ positively selected. V usage is TRBV18 and J usage is TRBJ2-5, with TRBD1 identical over 8 bases. The TCR comes from a man aged 18 to 30 in good health. Some clones in this sample may be carry-over from other donors' samples. CDR3 protein: CASRRGTGDQETQYF. In DNA, the CDR3 is TGTGCCAGCAGACGGGGGACAGGTGATCAAGAGACCCAGTACTTC.